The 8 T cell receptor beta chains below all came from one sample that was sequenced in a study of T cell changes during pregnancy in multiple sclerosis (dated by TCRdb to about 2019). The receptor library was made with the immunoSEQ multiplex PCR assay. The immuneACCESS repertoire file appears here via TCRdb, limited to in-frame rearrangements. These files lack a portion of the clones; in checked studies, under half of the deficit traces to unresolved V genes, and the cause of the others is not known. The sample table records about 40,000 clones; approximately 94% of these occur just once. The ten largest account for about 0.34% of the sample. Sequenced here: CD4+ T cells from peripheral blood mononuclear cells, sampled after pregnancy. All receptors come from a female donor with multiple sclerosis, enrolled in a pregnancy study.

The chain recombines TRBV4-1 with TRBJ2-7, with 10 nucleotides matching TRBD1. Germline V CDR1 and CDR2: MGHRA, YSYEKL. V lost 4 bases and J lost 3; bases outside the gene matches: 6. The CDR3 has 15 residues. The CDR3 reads CASSPVGDRGYEQYF. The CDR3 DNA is TGCGCCAGCAGCCCGGTCGGGGACAGGGGCTACGAGCAGTACTTC.

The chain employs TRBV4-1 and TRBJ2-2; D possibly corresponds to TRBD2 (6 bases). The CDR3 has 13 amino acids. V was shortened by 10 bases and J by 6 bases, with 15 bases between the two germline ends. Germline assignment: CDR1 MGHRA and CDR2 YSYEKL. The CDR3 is CATRPGGAGELFF. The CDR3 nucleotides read TGCGCCACCCGCCCGGGCGGGGCCGGGGAGCTGTTTTTT.

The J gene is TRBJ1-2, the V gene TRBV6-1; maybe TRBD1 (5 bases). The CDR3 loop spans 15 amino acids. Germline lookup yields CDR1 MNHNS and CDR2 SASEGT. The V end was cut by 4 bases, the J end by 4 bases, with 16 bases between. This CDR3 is CASSGPPQGGYGYTF. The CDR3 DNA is TGTGCCAGCAGTGGGCCACCCCAGGGAGGCTATGGCTACACCTTC.

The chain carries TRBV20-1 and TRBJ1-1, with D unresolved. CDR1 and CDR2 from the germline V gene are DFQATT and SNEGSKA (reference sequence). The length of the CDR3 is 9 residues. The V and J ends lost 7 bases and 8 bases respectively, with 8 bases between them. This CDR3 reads CSVSLEAFF. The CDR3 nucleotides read TGCAGTGTTAGTTTAGAAGCTTTCTTT.

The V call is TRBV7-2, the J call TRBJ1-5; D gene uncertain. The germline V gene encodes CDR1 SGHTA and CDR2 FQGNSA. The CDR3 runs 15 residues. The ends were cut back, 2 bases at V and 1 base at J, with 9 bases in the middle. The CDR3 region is CASSLQAVSNQPQHF. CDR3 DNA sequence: TGTGCCAGCAGCTTACAGGCCGTAAGCAATCAGCCCCAGCATTTT.

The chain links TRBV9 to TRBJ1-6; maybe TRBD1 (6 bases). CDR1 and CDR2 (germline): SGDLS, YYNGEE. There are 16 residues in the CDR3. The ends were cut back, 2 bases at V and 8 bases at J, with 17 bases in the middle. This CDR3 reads CASSVGGGGAHSPLHF. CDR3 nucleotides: TGTGCCAGCAGCGTGGGTGGGGGGGGCGCGCATTCACCCCTCCACTTT.

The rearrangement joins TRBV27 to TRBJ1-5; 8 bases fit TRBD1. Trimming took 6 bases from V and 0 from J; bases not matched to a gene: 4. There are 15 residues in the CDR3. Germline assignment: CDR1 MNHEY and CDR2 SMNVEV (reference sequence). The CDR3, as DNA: TGTGCCAGCAGACGGGACAGGACTAGCAATCAGCCCCAGCATTTT. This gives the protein CASRRDRTSNQPQHF.

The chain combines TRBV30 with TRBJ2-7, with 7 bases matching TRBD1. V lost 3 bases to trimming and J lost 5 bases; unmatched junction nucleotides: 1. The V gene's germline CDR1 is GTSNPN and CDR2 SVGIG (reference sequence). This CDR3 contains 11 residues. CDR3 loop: CAWRTGHEQYF. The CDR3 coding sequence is TGTGCCTGGAGGACAGGGCACGAGCAGTACTTC.